The 22 T cell receptor beta chains below were found in one sample sequenced in a study of PD-1 blockade in classical Hodgkin lymphoma. Every one of the patients relapsed after autologous stem cell transplantation (brentuximab vedotin exposure was variable). Here immunoSEQ multiplex PCR was the method, and the copy in TCRdb shows in-frame clones only, minus some. The sample contains over 60,000 clones, over 55% of which appear only once. Sequences were derived from peripheral blood mononuclear cells (PBMCs), sampled before the second cycle of nivolumab. The source is a human donor with classical Hodgkin lymphoma.

This sequence joins TRBV6-5 and TRBJ1-2; 12 positions match TRBD1. CDR1 is MNHEY, CDR2 SVGAGI, per germline. Losses at the gene ends were 6 bases for V and 1 base for J; bases not matched to a gene: 3. The CDR3 loop spans 15 amino acids. The CDR3 nucleotides read TGTGCCAGCAGGGGACAGGGGGCTGGTAACTATGGCTACACCTTC. Residues: CASRGQGAGNYGYTF.

The chain combines TRBV30 with TRBJ2-7, with D possibly called TRBD1 or TRBD2 (6 bases each). V was trimmed by 0 bases and J by 7 bases, leaving 22 bases between them. The germline V gene has CDR1 GTSNPN and CDR2 SVGIG (reference sequence). The CDR3 is 16 amino acids. The CDR3: CAWSVWGAPQPMEQYF. In DNA form, the CDR3 reads TGTGCCTGGAGTGTATGGGGGGCCCCACAACCCATGGAGCAGTACTTC.

The rearrangement links TRBV27 to TRBJ2-7; D call uncertain. The germline V gene encodes CDR1 MNHEY and CDR2 SMNVEV (reference sequence). The V end lost 6 bases, the J end lost 3 bases, and 15 bases lay between the germline ends. The CDR3 is made up of 14 amino acids. In DNA, the CDR3 is TGTGCCAGCAGCGTAAACACAGTACTCTACGAGCAGTACTTC. Translating gives CASSVNTVLYEQYF.

This clone occurred once. The chain has TRBV7-3 and TRBJ2-2, with 7 bases lining up with TRBD2. From germline, CDR1 is SGHTA and CDR2 FQGTGA. This CDR3 spans 15 amino acids. V shed 5 bases and J 5 bases; nucleotides not matched to a gene: 8. Here the CDR3 DNA reads TGTGCCAGCAGCCCAGGACGGGGAGGGACCGGGGAGCTGTTTTTT. Protein: CASSPGRGGTGELFF.

V and J are TRBV5-6 and TRBJ2-5; the match to TRBD1 covers 9 bases. The J call may be faulty, since TRBJ2-7 better matches the DNA end. This CDR3 contains 14 residues. Germline V gene lookup returns CDR1 SGHDT and CDR2 YYEEEE. CDR3 amino acids: CASSFGTGTYEQYF. The CDR3 DNA sequence: TGTGCCAGCAGCTTTGGGACAGGGACCTACGAGCAGTACTTC.

The chain links TRBV11-2 to TRBJ2-1; 7 nucleotides agree with TRBD2. The CDR3 spans 16 residues. Germline-derived CDR1 and CDR2 are SGHAT and FQNNGV. J gave up 0 bases and V 5 bases, and 7 bases lay outside the gene matches. This CDR3 reads CASSPWGGSSYNEQFF. In nucleotides, the CDR3 is TGTGCCAGCAGCCCATGGGGCGGGAGCTCCTACAATGAGCAGTTCTTC.

The chain is built from TRBV6-1 and TRBJ2-1; no reliable D call. CDR3 size: 13 residues. Trimming shortened V by 6 bases and J by 4 bases, and 10 bases separated the two germline ends. The V gene's germline CDR1 is MNHNS and CDR2 SASEGT. The CDR3 coding sequence is TGTGCCAGCAGGGGCCCAGATTACAATGAGCAGTTCTTC. Amino acid sequence: CASRGPDYNEQFF.

This clone is a singleton in its sample. The chain joins TRBV18 to TRBJ1-2; weak D call: TRBD1 (5 bases). Germline CDR1 and CDR2: KGHSH and LQKENI. The V gene lost 3 bases and the J gene lost 2 bases, with 13 bases spanning the gap. This CDR3 is built from 15 residues. The chain's CDR3 is CASSPDGTENYGYTF. Written as DNA, the CDR3 is TGTGCCAGCTCACCCGACGGGACGGAAAACTATGGCTACACCTTC. Supplemented by reference TRBV18 and TRBJ1-2, the full variable domain reads NAGVMQNPRHLVRRRGQEARLRCSPMKGHSHVYWYRQLPEEGLKFMVYLQKENIIDESGMPKERFSAEFPKEGPSILRIQQVVRGDSAAYFCASSPDGTENYGYTFGSGTRLTVV.

As regards this clone: A read error may account for a junction end that differs from germline. The rearrangement uses TRBV7-9 and TRBJ2-1, with 14 positions matching TRBD2. The CDR3 consists of 16 residues. Germline values: CDR1 SEHNR, CDR2 FQNEAQ (reference sequence). The CDR3 sequence is CAGSLGTSGRGDEQFF. CDR3 in DNA: TGTGCCGGCAGCTTAGGGACTAGCGGGAGAGGCGATGAGCAGTTCTTC.

This chain uses TRBV7-9 with TRBJ2-4, with TRBD2 matching over 7 bases. The length of the CDR3 is 13 residues. Germline trimming cut 3 bases from V and 8 bases from J; bases unmatched to any gene: 4. The germline gives CDR1 SEHNR, CDR2 FQNEAQ (reference sequence). CDR3 sequence reads: CASSFSLADIQYF. The CDR3, as DNA: TGTGCCAGCAGCTTCTCGCTAGCGGACATTCAGTACTTC. The variable domain in full, completed from reference TRBV7-9 and TRBJ2-4, reads DTGVSQNPRHKITKRGQNVTFRCDPISEHNRLYWYRQTLGQGPEFLTYFQNEAQLEKSRLLSDRFSAERPKGSFSTLEIQRTEQGDSAMYLCASSFSLADIQYFGAGTRLSVL.

The rearrangement links TRBV6-1 to TRBJ2-7; D ambiguous. The CDR3 runs 12 residues. CDR1 is MNHNS and CDR2 is SASEGT in the germline V gene. V was cut by 5 bases and J by 5 bases, with 10 bases left in between. In DNA, the CDR3 is TGTGCCAGCAGTCCGGTCCGGGACGAGCAGTACTTC. Its protein product is CASSPVRDEQYF.

The chain has TRBV4-2 and TRBJ2-2, with TRBD2 identical over 8 bases. The CDR3 extends over 17 amino acids. The junction had 7 bases not matched to a gene; V was cut back by 1 base and J by 3 bases. Germline V lookup: CDR1 LGHNA, CDR2 YNFKEQ. The CDR3 DNA follows: TGTGCCAGCAGCCAAGTTGCCGGGAGGGGGGACACCGGGGAGCTGTTTTTT. The encoded protein is CASSQVAGRGDTGELFF.

The rearrangement uses TRBV5-4 and TRBJ2-1; 12 bases agree with TRBD1. The germline V gene encodes CDR1 SGHNT and CDR2 YYREEE (reference sequence). The CDR3 contains 14 residues. The J segment lost 9 bases and the V segment lost 4 bases, leaving 5 bases of the junction unmatched. In DNA form, the CDR3 reads TGTGCCAGCAGCATCGGGACAGGGGGCGGTGAGCAGTTCTTC. Translation gives CASSIGTGGGEQFF.

The genes are TRBV9 and TRBJ1-4, with a possible D match to TRBD1 (6 bases). Germline V gives CDR1 SGDLS, CDR2 YYNGEE. Trimming cost V 3 bases and J 8 bases, with 17 bases left between them. CDR3 length: 15 residues. In DNA, the CDR3 is TGTGCCAGCAGCGCCACAGGGTTTTCAGGGGAAAAACTGTTTTTT. It encodes CASSATGFSGEKLFF. Supplemented by reference TRBV9 and TRBJ1-4, the full variable domain reads DSGVTQTPKHLITATGQRVTLRCSPRSGDLSVYWYQQSLDQGLQFLIQYYNGEERAKGNILERFSAQQFPDLHSELNLSSLELGDSALYFCASSATGFSGEKLFFGSGTQLSVL.

This chain joins TRBV6-5 and TRBJ1-1, with D uncertain. The germline gives CDR1 MNHEY, CDR2 SVGAGI. The CDR3 loop spans 12 amino acids. The ends were cut back, 5 bases at V and 1 base at J, with 5 bases in the middle. The CDR3 loop is CASSGWNTEAFF. CDR3 in DNA: TGTGCCAGCAGTGGGTGGAACACTGAAGCTTTCTTT.

V and J are TRBV19 and TRBJ1-4; no clear D gene. The CDR3 covers 14 residues. Per the germline V gene, CDR1 is LNHDA and CDR2 is SQIVND (reference sequence). The V end lost 5 bases, the J end lost 14 bases, and 21 bases lay between the germline ends. The CDR3: CASSPAVEGIRLFF. CDR3 sequence (DNA): TGTGCCAGTAGTCCCGCCGTCGAGGGCATCCGGCTGTTTTTT.

This rearrangement joins TRBV5-1 to TRBJ2-1, with D uncertain. The V and J ends lost 4 bases and 8 bases respectively, with 13 bases between them. Germline CDR1 and CDR2: SGHRS and YFSETQ. CDR3 size: 13 residues. In DNA, the CDR3 is TGCGCCAGCAGCCATGGGGTGGTCGATGAGCAGTTCTTC. This translates into CASSHGVVDEQFF.

The chain combines TRBV7-3 with TRBJ2-1; 14 nucleotides line up with TRBD2. J lost 10 bases, V lost 5 bases, and 7 bases had no gene match. Germline values: CDR1 SGHTA, CDR2 FQGTGA. The CDR3 runs to 15 residues. The CDR3 here is CASSETSGGAGEQFF. CDR3 in DNA: TGTGCCAGCAGCGAGACTAGCGGGGGGGCTGGAGAGCAGTTCTTC.

The chain uses TRBV2 and TRBJ2-1; unclear D gene. CDR1 SNHLY and CDR2 FYNNEI come from the germline V gene. The germline V and J ends were trimmed by 4 bases and 4 bases, with 8 bases remaining between them. CDR3 length equals 13 residues. CDR3 sequence (DNA): TGTGCCAGCAGTGCCTATGAGTACAATGAGCAGTTCTTC. This encodes CASSAYEYNEQFF.

The chain is built from TRBV6-6 and TRBJ2-7, with D unresolved. Trimming took 6 bases from V and 4 from J, leaving 16 bases between them. The CDR3 loop spans 14 amino acids. Per germline, CDR1 MNHNY and CDR2 SVGAGI (reference sequence). The CDR3 is CASSLTVGRYEQYF. Here the CDR3 DNA reads TGTGCCAGCAGCCTAACAGTAGGGCGGTACGAGCAGTACTTC.

The chain links TRBV7-6 to TRBJ2-7; 7 positions match TRBD2. This CDR3 is 15 amino acids long. Germline CDR1 and CDR2: SGHVS and FNYEAQ. V was pared by 3 bases and J by 3 bases, with 8 bases of the junction left unmatched. Here the CDR3 reads CASSLEGGILYEQYF. In DNA form, the CDR3 reads TGTGCCAGCAGCTTGGAGGGAGGGATTCTCTACGAGCAGTACTTC.

This rearrangement joins TRBV4-1 to TRBJ1-4; TRBD1 might be the D (6 bases). This CDR3 spans 14 amino acids. The V and J ends lost 4 bases and 8 bases respectively, with 14 bases between them. CDR1 MGHRA and CDR2 YSYEKL come from the germline V gene. The CDR3 protein is CASSRQEREEKLFF. The CDR3 nucleotides read TGCGCCAGCAGCCGACAGGAAAGGGAGGAAAAACTGTTTTTT.